These 25 T cell receptor beta chains originate from one sample sequenced in a study of blood T cell repertoires in COVID-19. Clones were read by immunoSEQ multiplex PCR, and TCRdb kept only the in-frame ones, dropping some. The sample carries about 480,000 clones, around 89% recorded once. Material for sequencing was PBMCs or T cells enriched from blood (not recorded which). These receptors came from a woman in her 40s who had recovered from COVID-19.

This clone appeared once. V is TRBV5-1 and J is TRBJ2-7; 12 bases line up with TRBD2. Germline V gives CDR1 SGHRS, CDR2 YFSETQ. J gave up 1 base and V 2 bases, and 4 bases lay outside the gene matches. This CDR3 has 16 residues. As DNA, the CDR3 is TGCGCCAGCAGCTTTTCTAGCGGGAGGGGTTCCTACGAGCAGTACTTC. Translating it yields CASSFSSGRGSYEQYF.

V usage is TRBV29-1 and J usage is TRBJ1-5; D not resolved. Germline V gives CDR1 SQVTM, CDR2 ANQGSEA. Trimming pared 3 bases from V and 3 bases from J, leaving 9 bases between. The CDR3 has 13 residues. CDR3 sequence (DNA): TGCAGCGTTGAGGAGGGATACAATCAGCCCCAGCATTTT. Translating gives CSVEEGYNQPQHF. Supplemented by reference TRBV29-1 and TRBJ1-5, the full variable domain reads SAVISQKPSRDICQRGTSLTIQCQVDSQVTMMFWYRQQPGQSLTLIATANQGSEATYESGFVIDKFPISRPNLTFSTLTVSNMSPEDSSIYLCSVEEGYNQPQHFGDGTRLSIL.

The chain is built from TRBV6-6 and TRBJ1-2; D is unresolved. The CDR3 covers 16 residues. V gave up 10 bases and J gave up 6 bases, with 27 bases separating them. CDR1 is MNHNY, CDR2 SVGAGI, per germline (reference sequence). The CDR3 reads CAIVSDPGKRVDGYTF. CDR3 nucleotides: TGTGCCATCGTTTCCGATCCGGGAAAAAGAGTGGATGGCTACACCTTC.

The gene calls are TRBV30 and TRBJ1-6; tentatively, D is TRBD1 (5 bases). The V end lost 2 bases, the J end lost 0 bases, and 8 bases lay between the germline ends. The CDR3 spans 15 residues. Looked up from germline, CDR1 is GTSNPN and CDR2 is SVGIG (reference sequence). In nucleotides, the CDR3 is TGTGCCTGGAGTCCCGGGGGCTCCTATAATTCACCCCTCCACTTT. Translation gives CAWSPGGSYNSPLHF.

The chain employs TRBV27 and TRBJ2-5, with 7 positions matching TRBD1. The CDR3 totals 15 residues. The ends lost 5 bases at V and 5 bases at J; junction bases unmatched: 11. Germline CDR1 is MNHEY and CDR2 is SMNVEV (reference sequence). The CDR3 DNA sequence: TGTGCCAGCAGTCCACGACAGGGCTTGACGGAGACCCAGTACTTC. Its protein is CASSPRQGLTETQYF.

The CDR3 protein is CASSPGTGIVETQYF. DNA of the CDR3: TGTGCCAGCTCACCGGGGACAGGGATCGTAGAGACCCAGTACTTC. The chain employs TRBV18 and TRBJ2-5; 9 positions agree with TRBD1. V lost 3 bases, J lost 4 bases, and 6 bases stayed unmatched. From germline, CDR1 is KGHSH and CDR2 LQKENI. This CDR3 has 15 amino acids.

A remark on this clone: The sample carries other DNA sequences with the same CDR3. This chain uses TRBV27 with TRBJ2-1, with TRBD2 matching 9 bases. Per germline, CDR1 MNHEY and CDR2 SMNVEV (reference sequence). This CDR3 region has 15 residues. V lost 3 bases to trimming and J lost 3 bases; unmatched junction nucleotides: 3. CDR3 bases: TGTGCCAGCAGTTTGAGCGGGGGGTTCTACAATGAGCAGTTCTTC. Its translation: CASSLSGGFYNEQFF.

The chain couples TRBV3-1 (or the pseudogene TRBV3-2) to TRBJ2-3; 15 nucleotides align to TRBD2. The germline V gene encodes CDR1 LGHDT and CDR2 YNNKEL (reference sequence). Trimming cost V 4 bases and J 3 bases; bases outside gene matches: 2. CDR3 length: 16 amino acids. The CDR3 loop reads CASSPGLAGGTDTQYF. The CDR3 DNA reads as TGTGCCAGCAGCCCCGGACTAGCGGGAGGGACAGATACGCAGTATTTT.

The chain uses TRBV14 and TRBJ1-4; D is unclear. The CDR3 contains 13 residues. Germline CDR1 and CDR2: SGHDN and FVKESK. Deletions cut 6 bases from V and 7 bases from J, with 12 bases between. In nucleotides, the CDR3 is TGTGCCAGCAGGAACAGTGCCGGTGAAAAACTGTTTTTT. Encoded protein: CASRNSAGEKLFF.

CDR3 loop: CASSLWGGLGGNEQFF. DNA for the CDR3: TGTGCCAGCAGCTTGTGGGGGGGGCTCGGTGGGAATGAGCAGTTCTTC. The V call is TRBV5-4, the J call TRBJ2-1; the D gene is possibly TRBD2 (7 bases). Germline loops: CDR1 SGHNT, CDR2 YYREEE (reference sequence). Trimming shortened V by 1 base and J by 7 bases, and 18 bases separated the two germline ends. The CDR3 has 16 residues. The variable domain in full, completed from reference TRBV5-4 and TRBJ2-1, reads ETGVTQSPTHLIKTRGQQVTLRCSSQSGHNTVSWYQQALGQGPQFIFQYYREEENGRGNFPPRFSGLQFPNYSSELNVNALELDDSALYLCASSLWGGLGGNEQFFGPGTRLTVL.

The chain uses TRBV5-1 and TRBJ2-3; 7 bases line up with TRBD1. Germline values: CDR1 SGHRS, CDR2 YFSETQ. V lost 4 bases, J lost 4 bases, and 9 bases stayed unmatched. The CDR3 consists of 15 residues. CDR3: CASSLERGRADTQYF. For the CDR3, the DNA is TGCGCCAGCAGCCTCGAGAGGGGGCGGGCAGATACGCAGTATTTT.

The V and J genes are TRBV20-1 and TRBJ2-3; D ambiguous. Trimming pared 3 bases from V and 4 bases from J, leaving 11 bases between. Germline values: CDR1 DFQATT, CDR2 SNEGSKA (reference sequence). CDR3 length equals 13 residues. In nucleotides, the CDR3 is TGCAGTGCTAGTCTTCCCGACTCAGATACGCAGTATTTT. This encodes CSASLPDSDTQYF.

The chain employs TRBV15 and TRBJ1-4; TRBD1 matches 8 bases. J lost 8 bases, V lost 0 bases, and 11 bases had no gene match. The CDR3 covers 17 residues. Germline V CDR1 and CDR2: LNHNV, YYDKDF (reference sequence). The CDR3 DNA is TGTGCCACCAGCAGAGATCCAGCAGGGGGCCTGGGGGAAAAACTGTTTTTT. The encoded protein is CATSRDPAGGLGEKLFF.

This rearrangement joins TRBV3-1 (or the pseudogene TRBV3-2) to TRBJ2-2; TRBD2 matches 11 bases. Trimming at V came to 0 bases and at J to 5 bases, leaving 8 bases not matched to a gene. Per the germline V gene, CDR1 is LGHDT and CDR2 is YNNKEL (reference sequence). CDR3 size: 18 residues. The CDR3 spells CASSQDWSSGRRTGELFF. The DNA for the CDR3 is TGTGCCAGCAGCCAAGATTGGTCTAGCGGGAGGAGGACCGGGGAGCTGTTTTTT.

This clone was seen a single time. The chain carries TRBV19 and TRBJ2-3; a possible D gene is TRBD2 (5 bases). The germline V gene has CDR1 LNHDA and CDR2 SQIVND (reference sequence). The V end lost 5 bases, the J end lost 9 bases, and 12 bases lay between the germline ends. This CDR3 is built from 12 residues. The CDR3 sequence is CASSFSRGTQYF. The CDR3 region has the DNA TGTGCCAGTAGTTTTTCTAGAGGGACGCAGTATTTT. The full variable domain, in which reference TRBV19 and TRBJ2-3 provide the parts outside the CDR3, is DGGITQSPKYLFRKEGQNVTLSCEQNLNHDAMYWYRQDPGQGLRLIYYSQIVNDFQKGDIAEGYSVSREKKESFPLTVTSAQKNPTAFYLCASSFSRGTQYFGPGTRLTVL.

J is TRBJ1-1 and V is TRBV6-4; TRBD1 matches at 10 bases. With 4 bases clipped from V and 7 bases from J, the junction kept 3 bases outside the gene matches. Per the germline V gene, CDR1 is MRHNA and CDR2 is SNTAGT. The CDR3 is 13 residues long. The CDR3 DNA follows: TGTGCCAGCAGTGCGGACAGGGGGAGTGAAGCTTTCTTT. Its protein product is CASSADRGSEAFF.

The CDR3 nucleotides read TGTGCCAGCAGCTTAGTCGGGAGCGAGCCCTATGGCTACACCTTC. It yields the protein CASSLVGSEPYGYTF. The chain employs TRBV7-9 and TRBJ1-2; D gene uncertain. The length of the CDR3 is 15 residues. Germline CDR1 SEHNR, CDR2 FQNEAQ (reference sequence). Between the trimmed V and J ends, which lost 1 base and 4 bases, there was a span of 13 bases.

This sequence joins TRBV7-2 and TRBJ2-1; tentative D call: TRBD2 (6 bases). CDR1 and CDR2 from the germline V gene are SGHTA and FQGNSA. The V end lost 7 bases, the J end lost 4 bases, and 26 bases lay between the germline ends. CDR3 length: 18 amino acids. CDR3 sequence: CASTKSRGGGPGYNEQFF. In nucleotides, the CDR3 is TGTGCCAGCACCAAATCGAGAGGAGGAGGGCCCGGGTACAATGAGCAGTTCTTC.

The J gene is TRBJ2-7, the V gene TRBV27; 8 nucleotides match TRBD2. Germline V gene lookup returns CDR1 MNHEY and CDR2 SMNVEV (reference sequence). V lost 6 bases to trimming and J lost 4 bases; unmatched junction nucleotides: 8. The CDR3 totals 14 residues. As DNA, the CDR3 is TGTGCCAGCAGCCCACAGCCGGGGGGGTACGAGCAGTACTTC. Encoded protein: CASSPQPGGYEQYF.

This clone has more than one count but fewer than ten. The chain links TRBV11-3 to TRBJ1-1; 9 bases fit TRBD1. This CDR3 contains 16 residues. Trimming at V came to 5 bases and at J to 4 bases, leaving 11 bases not matched to a gene. Per germline, CDR1 SGHNT and CDR2 YENEEA. The CDR3: CASSPRDNRGLTEAFF. The CDR3 DNA is TGTGCCAGCAGCCCACGGGATAACAGGGGGCTCACTGAAGCTTTCTTT.

CDR3 nucleotide sequence: TGTGCCAGCAGTCTAGAATATGGACTCTACGAGCAGTACTTC. Translating gives CASSLEYGLYEQYF. V is TRBV3-1 (or the pseudogene TRBV3-2) and J is TRBJ2-7; the D gene is possibly TRBD2 (5 bases). The CDR3 covers 14 residues. Per the germline V gene, CDR1 is LGHDT and CDR2 is YNNKEL (reference sequence). Trimming pared 6 bases from V and 3 bases from J, leaving 15 bases between.

This chain joins TRBV6-5 and TRBJ2-5; maybe TRBD1 (5 bases). The V gene lost 6 bases and the J gene lost 5 bases, with 16 bases spanning the gap. CDR1 MNHEY and CDR2 SVGAGI come from the germline V gene. There are 14 residues in the CDR3. As DNA, the CDR3 is TGTGCCAGCAGCGACCGAGCAGGGTGGGAGACCCAGTACTTC. It codes for CASSDRAGWETQYF.

In this sample, this clone turned up once. The chain recombines TRBV6-5 with TRBJ2-7, with a weak D call TRBD2 (6 bases). CDR3 length: 12 residues. The V end lost 3 bases, the J end lost 6 bases, and 9 bases lay between the germline ends. Germline values: CDR1 MNHEY, CDR2 SVGAGI. The CDR3 DNA reads TGTGCCAGCAGTTATTTGGGGGGCGAGCAGTACTTC. The encoded protein is CASSYLGGEQYF.

This clone occurred many times. This chain joins TRBV5-4 and TRBJ1-1; D is unclear. This CDR3 comprises 14 residues. Per germline, CDR1 SGHNT and CDR2 YYREEE (reference sequence). V was pared by 0 bases and J by 4 bases, with 10 bases between. CDR3: CASSLEAGLTEAFF. CDR3 bases: TGTGCCAGCAGCTTGGAGGCAGGTCTCACTGAAGCTTTCTTT.

The chain employs TRBV29-1 and TRBJ1-1, with D perhaps matching TRBD1 (6 bases). From germline, CDR1 is SQVTM and CDR2 ANQGSEA. CDR3 length equals 14 residues. Trimming cost V 4 bases and J 5 bases, with 17 bases left between them. CDR3 bases: TGCAGCGTTGCATTCCGCCTAAGGGGGACTGAAGCTTTCTTT. It specifies CSVAFRLRGTEAFF.